This passage covers 29 T cell receptor beta chains from one sample sequenced in a study of blood T cell repertoires in COVID-19. Measured with immunoSEQ multiplex PCR; TCRdb has only the in-frame clones, and not every one. Counted here are approximately 60,000 clones, more than 80% occurring once; the ten biggest clones make up 15%. The sample consisted of peripheral blood. These receptors were obtained from a man older than 75 with acute or convalescent COVID-19.

The rearrangement joins TRBV7-6 to TRBJ2-5, with TRBD2 matching 9 bases. This CDR3 region has 16 residues. CDR1 and CDR2 (germline): SGHVS, FNYEAQ. V lost 1 base, J lost 7 bases, and 10 bases stayed unmatched. CDR3 DNA: TGTGCCAGCAGCTTAGTCGCGGCGGGGGGGCGTGGGACCCAGTACTTC. It specifies CASSLVAAGGRGTQYF.

The chain has TRBV21-1 and TRBJ2-7; the table's D gene call, TRBD1, was not cross checked with the DNA. TRBV21-1 constitutes a pseudogene. The CDR3 spans 15 residues. The CDR3 nucleotides are TGTGCCAGCAGAGGCCGGGACAGGGGTATGTACGAGCAGTACTTC. It translates to CASRGRDRGMYEQYF.

The chain is built from TRBV18 and TRBJ2-1; possibly TRBD2 for D (6 bases). CDR3 length: 15 residues. Trimming shortened V by 1 base and J by 5 bases, and 12 bases separated the two germline ends. Germline CDR1 reads KGHSH; CDR2 reads LQKENI. The CDR3 sequence is CASSPRRDFDNEQFF. For the CDR3, the DNA is TGTGCCAGCTCACCACGCCGGGACTTCGACAATGAGCAGTTCTTC.

There are a few counts of this clone. This chain links TRBV5-5 with TRBJ1-1; 8 bases map to TRBD1. The germline CDR1 and CDR2 sequences are SGHKS and YYEKEE (reference sequence). The CDR3 runs to 15 residues. Losses at the gene ends were 0 bases for V and 1 base for J; bases not matched to a gene: 2. As DNA, the CDR3 is TGTGCCAGCAGCTTGGGGACAGGGTCGAACACTGAAGCTTTCTTT. Its translation: CASSLGTGSNTEAFF.

V gene TRBV11-2 combines with J gene TRBJ2-7, with TRBD1 matching over 7 bases. V was pared by 5 bases and J by 6 bases, with 10 bases of the junction left unmatched. The CDR3 has 14 residues. CDR1 SGHAT and CDR2 FQNNGV come from the germline V gene. The CDR3 coding sequence is TGTGCCAGCAGCCCATACAGGGGTAGAGGCGAGCAGTACTTC. Its protein is CASSPYRGRGEQYF.

This rearrangement joins TRBV6-1 to TRBJ1-1; tentative D call: TRBD1 (6 bases). The germline CDR1 and CDR2 sequences are MNHNS and SASEGT. The CDR3 runs 14 residues. Trimming stripped 2 bases from V and 4 bases from J, with 11 bases between. The CDR3, as DNA: TGTGCCAGCAGTGAAAAAGGGGGAATCACTGAAGCTTTCTTT. Amino acids: CASSEKGGITEAFF.

This CDR3 is CASSESRTGGTDTQYF. CDR3 sequence (DNA): TGCGCCAGCAGTGAGTCGAGGACAGGGGGCACAGATACGCAGTATTTT. The chain combines TRBV10-2 with TRBJ2-3; TRBD1 matches at 9 bases. Germline loops: CDR1 WSHSY, CDR2 SAAADI. J gave up 1 base and V 0 bases, and 2 bases lay outside the gene matches. CDR3 length equals 16 residues.

The gene calls are TRBV6-1 and TRBJ1-5; the match to TRBD1 covers 8 bases. CDR1 MNHNS and CDR2 SASEGT come from the germline V gene. The CDR3 consists of 16 residues. V dropped 4 bases and J dropped 2; count of bases not matched to a gene: 7. In DNA form, the CDR3 reads TGTGCCAGCAGTGCGTTCGACAGGGGCCGCAATCAGCCCCAGCATTTT. Residues: CASSAFDRGRNQPQHF.

V gene TRBV6-5 combines with J gene TRBJ2-1; 10 bases line up with TRBD2. CDR3 length: 14 amino acids. The germline V gene encodes CDR1 MNHEY and CDR2 SVGAGI. V dropped 7 bases and J dropped 2; count of bases not matched to a gene: 2. For the CDR3, the DNA is TGTGCCAGCAAAGCGGGGGGGCCCTACAATGAGCAGTTCTTC. Encoded protein: CASKAGGPYNEQFF.

The rearrangement joins TRBV21-1 to TRBJ2-3; the table assigns TRBD1, which was not confirmed against the DNA. TRBV21-1 is labeled a pseudogene. This CDR3 is 14 amino acids long. CDR3 in DNA: TGTGCCAGCAGCAAACCGGATGACACGGATACGCAGTATTTT. Translating gives CASSKPDDTDTQYF.

V and J are TRBV6-6 and TRBJ2-5; 11 bases are a match to TRBD2. CDR1 and CDR2 from the germline V gene are MNHNY and SVGAGI (reference sequence). V was pared by 7 bases and J by 4 bases, with 2 bases of the junction left unmatched. The CDR3 runs 13 residues. This chain's CDR3 is CASKLAGAETQYF. The CDR3 DNA follows: TGTGCCAGCAAACTAGCGGGGGCAGAGACCCAGTACTTC.

The gene calls are TRBV11-2 and TRBJ1-2; a possible D gene is TRBD1 (6 bases). Germline V gene sequence: CDR1 SGHAT, CDR2 FQNNGV. Trimming took off 5 bases at V and 3 bases at J, with 13 bases between the two ends. The length of the CDR3 is 14 residues. The CDR3, as DNA: TGTGCCAGCAGCCCCTCCGGGACATACTATGGCTACACCTTC. Its protein product is CASSPSGTYYGYTF.

This chain links TRBV5-1 with TRBJ2-1; 10 nucleotides agree with TRBD2. Germline loops: CDR1 SGHRS, CDR2 YFSETQ. The CDR3 has 14 amino acids. The ends lost 5 bases at V and 2 bases at J; junction bases unmatched: 1. For the CDR3, the DNA is TGCGCCAGCAGGCTAGCGGGGGCCTACAATGAGCAGTTCTTC. Protein product: CASRLAGAYNEQFF.

The chain is built from TRBV5-1 and TRBJ2-7; D gene uncertain. Between the trimmed V and J ends, which lost 1 base and 2 bases, there was a span of 13 bases. The length of the CDR3 is 15 residues. In germline, CDR1 is SGHRS, CDR2 YFSETQ. CDR3 sequence reads: CASSLRLTPTYEQYF. DNA for the CDR3: TGCGCCAGCAGCTTGCGACTTACCCCCACCTACGAGCAGTACTTC.

The chain employs TRBV29-1 and TRBJ1-2; D might be TRBD1 (5 bases). V was cut by 6 bases and J by 2 bases, with 22 bases left in between. The CDR3 consists of 16 residues. From germline, CDR1 is SQVTM and CDR2 ANQGSEA. The CDR3 region is CSVILGGGRRNYGYTF. CDR3 sequence (DNA): TGCAGCGTCATCCTCGGGGGTGGACGACGGAACTATGGCTACACCTTC.

J is TRBJ2-5 and V is TRBV3-1 (or the pseudogene TRBV3-2), with 11 nucleotides matching TRBD2. The germline CDR1 and CDR2 sequences are LGHDT and YNNKEL (reference sequence). The CDR3 is 15 amino acids. V shed 5 bases and J 3 bases; nucleotides not matched to a gene: 5. The CDR3: CASSSPGLAEETQYF. In DNA form, the CDR3 reads TGTGCCAGCAGCTCCCCGGGACTAGCGGAAGAGACCCAGTACTTC.

The V gene is TRBV19, the J gene TRBJ2-3; 9 bases fit TRBD2. V was clipped by 5 bases and J by 0 bases; unmatched bases: 12. Germline V CDR1 and CDR2: LNHDA, SQIVND (reference sequence). This CDR3 is built from 18 residues. The CDR3 loop is CASSGGLAGTPSTDTQYF. In nucleotides, the CDR3 is TGTGCCAGTAGTGGAGGGCTAGCGGGGACCCCTAGCACAGATACGCAGTATTTT.

The chain is built from TRBV5-4 and TRBJ2-5; TRBD1 might be the D (6 bases). With 3 bases removed from V and 2 bases from J, the gap between germline ends came to 11 bases. The CDR3 runs 14 residues. Germline CDR1 SGHNT, CDR2 YYREEE (reference sequence). CDR3 amino acids: CASSSIQGQETQYF. CDR3 coding DNA: TGTGCCAGCAGCTCCATACAGGGACAAGAGACCCAGTACTTC.

The table lists this clone with a count of one. The chain recombines TRBV3-1 (or the pseudogene TRBV3-2) with TRBJ2-2; 11 bases are a match to TRBD2. CDR3 length equals 18 residues. Trimming took 0 bases from V and 5 from J; bases not matched to a gene: 8. Germline CDR1 LGHDT, CDR2 YNNKEL (reference sequence). DNA for the CDR3: TGTGCCAGCAGCCAAGAGGGTAGCGGGGGGGCCCGGACCGGGGAGCTGTTTTTT. As protein: CASSQEGSGGARTGELFF.

The chain uses TRBV11-3 and TRBJ1-6; D is undetermined. The CDR3 runs to 15 residues. Per germline, CDR1 SGHNT and CDR2 YENEEA. The V gene lost 6 bases and the J gene lost 4 bases, with 13 bases spanning the gap. The DNA of the CDR3 is TGTGCCAGCAGAACAAAGACTGAATATAATTCACCCCTCCACTTT. It is translated as CASRTKTEYNSPLHF.

This clone showed up just a few times. The J gene is TRBJ2-7, the V gene TRBV2; 9 nucleotides agree with TRBD1. The ends lost 7 bases at V and 5 bases at J; junction bases unmatched: 12. The CDR3 is 15 residues long. The germline V gene encodes CDR1 SNHLY and CDR2 FYNNEI. The CDR3: CASIIPQGARDEQYF. The CDR3 DNA reads TGTGCCAGCATTATACCACAGGGGGCAAGGGACGAGCAGTACTTC.

The J gene is TRBJ1-5, the V gene TRBV19; 9 bases fit TRBD1. The V gene end was trimmed by 6 bases and the J gene end by 3 bases; junction bases not matched to a gene: 9. The germline V gene has CDR1 LNHDA and CDR2 SQIVND (reference sequence). CDR3 size: 16 residues. The CDR3 DNA sequence: TGTGCCAGTAGGTGGGTGGGACAGGGTTACAATCAGCCCCAGCATTTT. Its protein is CASRWVGQGYNQPQHF. Based on the CDR3 plus reference TRBV19 and TRBJ1-5, the full variable domain is DGGITQSPKYLFRKEGQNVTLSCEQNLNHDAMYWYRQDPGQGLRLIYYSQIVNDFQKGDIAEGYSVSREKKESFPLTVTSAQKNPTAFYLCASRWVGQGYNQPQHFGDGTRLSIL.

The chain uses TRBV5-4 and TRBJ1-1, with a weak D call TRBD1 (6 bases). The V gene lost 0 bases and the J gene lost 1 base, with 10 bases spanning the gap. The CDR3 covers 15 residues. From germline, CDR1 is SGHNT and CDR2 YYREEE (reference sequence). The CDR3 nucleotides are TGTGCCAGCAGCTTGGCCTGGACAGCGAACACTGAAGCTTTCTTT. Translation gives CASSLAWTANTEAFF.

This clone was observed once. The V gene is TRBV7-3, the J gene TRBJ1-6; the match to TRBD1 covers 8 bases. The CDR3 runs 14 residues. Per the germline V gene, CDR1 is SGHTA and CDR2 is FQGTGA. Trimming took 5 bases from V and 10 from J; bases not matched to a gene: 7. The CDR3 is CASSPTGEESPLHF. The CDR3 DNA is TGTGCCAGCAGCCCGACAGGGGAAGAGTCACCCCTCCACTTT.

The chain links TRBV6-5 to TRBJ1-3; D is perhaps TRBD1 (5 bases). Germline V CDR1 and CDR2: MNHEY, SVGAGI. The CDR3 has 14 amino acids. This CDR3 is CAILGEASGNTIYF. The CDR3 DNA reads as TGTGCGATCTTGGGGGAGGCTTCTGGAAACACCATATATTTT.

This chain links TRBV21-1 with TRBJ1-1; no check of the table's D call, TRBD1, against the DNA was made. TRBV21-1 has pseudogene status. The CDR3 consists of 15 residues. CDR3 region: CASSSWTGRGGEAFF. DNA for the CDR3: TGTGCCAGCAGCTCATGGACAGGGCGAGGTGGAGAAGCTTTCTTT.

This clone appeared a single time. The rearrangement links TRBV18 to TRBJ1-1; tentatively, D is TRBD1 (6 bases). Trimming removed 1 base at V and 3 bases at J, with 9 bases between. The CDR3 totals 14 residues. Germline CDR1 reads KGHSH; CDR2 reads LQKENI. The chain's CDR3 is CASSPRGLDTEAFF. CDR3 nucleotides: TGTGCCAGCTCACCACGGGGGCTGGACACTGAAGCTTTCTTT.

The chain has TRBV5-8 and TRBJ1-2; no clear D gene. Germline V gene lookup returns CDR1 SGHTS and CDR2 YDEGEE. This CDR3 is built from 13 residues. Trimming cost V 4 bases and J 2 bases, with 9 bases left between them. The CDR3 region has the DNA TGTGCCAGCAGCCGGGATACCAACTATGGCTACACCTTC. Protein sequence: CASSRDTNYGYTF. Full variable domain (rest looked up from reference TRBV5-8 and TRBJ1-2): EAGVTQSPTHLIKTRGQQATLRCSPISGHTSVYWYQQALGLGLQFLLWYDEGEERNRGNFPPRFSGRQFPNYSSELNVNALELEDSALYLCASSRDTNYGYTFGSGTRLTVV.

The chain has TRBV9 and TRBJ2-3, with 7 bases fitting TRBD1. The length of the CDR3 is 15 residues. Germline values: CDR1 SGDLS, CDR2 YYNGEE. V lost 1 base to trimming and J lost 2 bases; unmatched junction nucleotides: 4. The CDR3 sequence is CASSVRQGNTDTQYF. The CDR3 DNA sequence: TGTGCCAGCAGCGTACGACAGGGAAACACAGATACGCAGTATTTT.